Listed below are T cell receptor beta chains from one sample, sequenced in a study of response to subunit inactivated influenza vaccine. TCRdb reanalysed the RT-PCR reads using MiXCR and keeps one entry per CDR3 protein. The sample lists around 250,000 distinct CDR3 sequences, 9.5% to 15% occurring once. This sample comprised non-naive T cells sorted from PBMCs, obtained 14 to 15 days before vaccination. The receptors derive from a middle-aged man who received an inactivated influenza vaccine. Both conserved end residues are part of each CDR3. The order of the fields is D gene, clone size, V gene, J gene, CDR3 protein, CDR3 DNA. The D gene is left open where the match is weak. Clone size, where shown, is once, few, many, or a class for clones that have expanded.

D gene: NA
clone size: NA
V gene: TRBV12-3/TRBV12-4
J gene: TRBJ2-7
CDR3 protein: CASSPIERIEEQYF
CDR3 DNA: TGTGCCAGCAGTCCTATCGAGAGGATTGAGGAGCAGTACTTC

D gene: NA
clone size: NA
V gene: TRBV20-1
J gene: TRBJ1-5
CDR3 protein: CSARQQGGYNQPQHF
CDR3 DNA: TGCAGTGCTAGACAACAGGGAGGATACAATCAGCCCCAGCATTTT

D gene: NA
clone size: NA
V gene: TRBV19
J gene: TRBJ2-3
CDR3 protein: CASSIPPTDTQYF
CDR3 DNA: TGTGCCAGTAGTATACCTCCGACAGATACGCAGTATTTT

D gene: NA
clone size: NA
V gene: TRBV7-2
J gene: TRBJ2-7
CDR3 protein: CASSPPGPEQYF
CDR3 DNA: TGTGCCAGCAGCCCACCCGGTCCCGAGCAGTACTTC

D gene: NA
clone size: few
V gene: TRBV14
J gene: TRBJ2-5
CDR3 protein: CASSQDAGGVKETQYF
CDR3 DNA: TGTGCCAGCAGCCAAGACGCAGGTGGGGTAAAAGAGACCCAGTACTTC

D gene: NA
clone size: many
V gene: TRBV15
J gene: TRBJ1-6
CDR3 protein: CATSRDPRQSNSPLHF
CDR3 DNA: TGTGCCACCAGCAGAGATCCTCGACAGTCTAATTCACCCCTCCACTTT

D gene: NA
clone size: few
V gene: TRBV6-5
J gene: TRBJ1-2
CDR3 protein: CAVGGYSGYTF
CDR3 DNA: TGTGCCGTGGGGGGGTACTCTGGCTACACCTTC

D gene: NA
clone size: few
V gene: TRBV28
J gene: TRBJ2-5
CDR3 protein: CASSSVSTQYF
CDR3 DNA: TGTGCCAGCAGTTCAGTATCGACCCAGTACTTC

D gene: NA
clone size: few
V gene: TRBV25-1
J gene: TRBJ2-3
CDR3 protein: CASSSPAISTDTQYF
CDR3 DNA: TGTGCCAGCAGTTCCCCCGCAATTAGCACAGATACGCAGTATTTT

D gene: TRBD1
clone size: NA
V gene: TRBV3-1
J gene: TRBJ2-3
CDR3 protein: CASSLTGVSADTQYF
CDR3 DNA: TGTGCCAGCAGCCTGACAGGGGTTTCGGCAGATACGCAGTATTTT

D gene: NA
clone size: few
V gene: TRBV19
J gene: TRBJ1-2
CDR3 protein: CASMIPRDGSYTF
CDR3 DNA: TGTGCCAGTATGATCCCCCGGGACGGAAGCTACACCTTC

D gene: TRBD1
clone size: NA
V gene: TRBV18
J gene: TRBJ2-1
CDR3 protein: CASSTRQGFGYNEQFF
CDR3 DNA: TGTGCCAGCTCTACTCGACAGGGGTTCGGCTACAATGAGCAGTTCTTC

D gene: TRBD2
clone size: many
V gene: TRBV28
J gene: TRBJ2-3
CDR3 protein: CASSPGLGLAGQNTDTQYF
CDR3 DNA: TGTGCCAGCAGCCCAGGTCTCGGTCTAGCGGGGCAAAATACAGATACGCAGTATTTT

D gene: NA
clone size: few
V gene: TRBV7-6
J gene: TRBJ2-3
CDR3 protein: CASSLANADTQYF
CDR3 DNA: TGTGCCAGCAGCTTAGCTAACGCAGATACGCAGTATTTT

D gene: NA
clone size: few
V gene: TRBV6-2/TRBV6-3
J gene: TRBJ1-4
CDR3 protein: CASSYRSLKLFF
CDR3 DNA: TGTGCCAGCAGTTACCGATCTCTAAAACTGTTTTTT

D gene: TRBD1
clone size: few
V gene: TRBV27
J gene: TRBJ2-1
CDR3 protein: CASSLTGVGQGWNEQFF
CDR3 DNA: TGTGCCAGCAGTTTGACGGGGGTGGGACAGGGGTGGAATGAGCAGTTCTTC

D gene: TRBD2
clone size: NA
V gene: TRBV20-1
J gene: TRBJ2-7
CDR3 protein: CSASVTSGTYEQYF
CDR3 DNA: TGCAGTGCTAGTGTGACTAGCGGGACCTACGAGCAGTACTTC

D gene: TRBD2
clone size: many
V gene: TRBV29-1
J gene: TRBJ2-3
CDR3 protein: CSVRTSENTQYF
CDR3 DNA: TGCAGCGTTCGGACTAGCGAAAATACGCAGTATTTT

D gene: NA
clone size: few
V gene: TRBV7-9
J gene: TRBJ2-1
CDR3 protein: CASSLVVGGQYNEQFF
CDR3 DNA: TGTGCCAGCAGCTTAGTTGTTGGGGGGCAATACAATGAGCAGTTCTTC

D gene: NA
clone size: NA
V gene: TRBV5-1
J gene: TRBJ2-7
CDR3 protein: CASSLTGGDGGYEQYF
CDR3 DNA: TGCGCCAGCAGCTTGACAGGAGGGGATGGGGGCTACGAGCAGTACTTC

D gene: TRBD1
clone size: NA
V gene: TRBV6-5
J gene: TRBJ2-2
CDR3 protein: CASSWDSGNTGELFF
CDR3 DNA: TGTGCCAGCAGTTGGGACAGTGGGAACACCGGGGAGCTGTTTTTT

D gene: NA
clone size: many
V gene: TRBV7-2
J gene: TRBJ2-4
CDR3 protein: CASSRDIKNIQYF
CDR3 DNA: TGTGCCAGCAGCCGGGACATCAAAAACATTCAGTACTTC

D gene: NA
clone size: NA
V gene: TRBV20-1
J gene: TRBJ1-1
CDR3 protein: CCASKGVGGGGTEAFF
CDR3 DNA: TGCTGTGCTAGTAAAGGGGTGGGCGGTGGGGGCACTGAAGCTTTCTTT

D gene: NA
clone size: many
V gene: TRBV5-4
J gene: TRBJ2-2
CDR3 protein: CASSLVGAGELFF
CDR3 DNA: TGTGCCAGCAGCTTGGTAGGGGCCGGGGAGCTGTTTTTT

D gene: NA
clone size: few
V gene: TRBV7-6
J gene: TRBJ2-3
CDR3 protein: CASSLPGRAFGTDTQYF
CDR3 DNA: TGTGCCAGCAGCTTACCCGGCAGGGCATTTGGCACAGATACGCAGTATTTT

D gene: NA
clone size: NA
V gene: TRBV7-2
J gene: TRBJ1-2
CDR3 protein: CASSNSWTLNYGYTF
CDR3 DNA: TGTGCCAGCAGCAACTCCTGGACACTCAACTATGGCTACACCTTC

D gene: NA
clone size: NA
V gene: TRBV6-2/TRBV6-3
J gene: TRBJ1-2
CDR3 protein: CASSYFGQGSGYTF
CDR3 DNA: TGTGCCAGCAGTTACTTTGGCCAGGGAAGCGGCTACACCTTC

D gene: TRBD2
clone size: few
V gene: TRBV20-1
J gene: TRBJ2-7
CDR3 protein: CSALAGLAGLYEQYF
CDR3 DNA: TGCAGTGCCCTCGCTGGACTAGCGGGTCTCTACGAGCAGTACTTC

D gene: NA
clone size: NA
V gene: TRBV2
J gene: TRBJ2-3
CDR3 protein: CASSVPPFTDTQYF
CDR3 DNA: TGTGCCAGCAGTGTCCCCCCATTCACAGATACGCAGTATTTT

D gene: TRBD2
clone size: many
V gene: TRBV13
J gene: TRBJ2-1
CDR3 protein: CASSLEASGRGGNNEQFF
CDR3 DNA: TGTGCCAGCAGCTTAGAGGCTAGCGGGAGGGGGGGTAACAATGAGCAGTTCTTC

D gene: NA
clone size: NA
V gene: TRBV18
J gene: TRBJ1-5
CDR3 protein: CASSPGPDQPQHF
CDR3 DNA: TGTGCCAGCTCACCAGGGCCCGATCAGCCCCAGCATTTT

D gene: NA
clone size: many
V gene: TRBV7-2
J gene: TRBJ2-3
CDR3 protein: CASSLGLLTDTQYF
CDR3 DNA: TGTGCCAGCAGCTTAGGTCTGCTCACAGATACGCAGTATTTT

D gene: NA
clone size: few
V gene: TRBV20-1
J gene: TRBJ2-7
CDR3 protein: CSARGGRAAYEQYF
CDR3 DNA: TGCAGTGCTAGGGGCGGGCGCGCTGCCTACGAGCAGTACTTC

D gene: NA
clone size: many
V gene: TRBV20-1
J gene: TRBJ1-2
CDR3 protein: CSATPGYYGYTF
CDR3 DNA: TGCAGTGCCACTCCAGGCTACTATGGCTACACCTTC

D gene: NA
clone size: few
V gene: TRBV28
J gene: TRBJ1-5
CDR3 protein: CASSLVYSNQLQHF
CDR3 DNA: TGTGCCAGCAGCCTCGTATATAGCAATCAGCTCCAGCATTTT

D gene: NA
clone size: many
V gene: TRBV18
J gene: TRBJ2-7
CDR3 protein: CASSPTESYEQYF
CDR3 DNA: TGTGCCAGCTCACCAACAGAGTCCTACGAGCAGTACTTC

D gene: NA
clone size: few
V gene: TRBV7-9
J gene: TRBJ2-1
CDR3 protein: CASSSTGSAYNEQFF
CDR3 DNA: TGTGCCAGCAGCTCAACAGGGTCAGCCTACAATGAGCAGTTCTTC

D gene: NA
clone size: many
V gene: TRBV7-8
J gene: TRBJ2-2
CDR3 protein: CASSLVQNTGELFF
CDR3 DNA: TGTGCCAGCAGCTTAGTTCAGAACACCGGGGAGCTGTTTTTT

D gene: TRBD2
clone size: many
V gene: TRBV29-1
J gene: TRBJ2-5
CDR3 protein: CSVEEMGLAGRETQYF
CDR3 DNA: TGCAGCGTTGAAGAGATGGGCCTAGCGGGGAGGGAGACCCAGTACTTC

D gene: TRBD1
clone size: many
V gene: TRBV11-2
J gene: TRBJ2-2
CDR3 protein: CASSPRTGPSTGELFF
CDR3 DNA: TGTGCCAGCAGCCCACGGACAGGGCCCAGCACCGGGGAGCTGTTTTTT

D gene: NA
clone size: many
V gene: TRBV5-1
J gene: TRBJ2-7
CDR3 protein: CASSLDGRDEQYF
CDR3 DNA: TGCGCCAGCAGCTTGGACGGTCGGGACGAGCAGTACTTC

D gene: TRBD2
clone size: NA
V gene: TRBV27
J gene: TRBJ2-3
CDR3 protein: CASSSKGLAGAYSTDTQYF
CDR3 DNA: TGTGCCAGCAGTTCGAAGGGACTAGCGGGGGCCTATAGCACAGATACGCAGTATTTT

D gene: TRBD2
clone size: NA
V gene: TRBV4-2
J gene: TRBJ2-7
CDR3 protein: CASSAGFGGRNEQYF
CDR3 DNA: TGTGCCAGCAGCGCTGGGTTCGGGGGGAGAAACGAGCAGTACTTC

D gene: TRBD2
clone size: many
V gene: TRBV29-1
J gene: TRBJ2-3
CDR3 protein: CSVEDPRSGRAVDTQYF
CDR3 DNA: TGCAGCGTTGAAGACCCCAGGAGCGGGAGGGCCGTTGATACGCAGTATTTT

D gene: TRBD1
clone size: many
V gene: TRBV11-1
J gene: TRBJ2-2
CDR3 protein: CASSLGQGTNTGELFF
CDR3 DNA: TGTGCCAGCAGCTTAGGACAGGGGACGAACACCGGGGAGCTGTTTTTT

D gene: TRBD2
clone size: few
V gene: TRBV20-1
J gene: TRBJ2-1
CDR3 protein: CSARVGGRALTYNEQFF
CDR3 DNA: TGCAGTGCTAGAGTGGGCGGGAGGGCATTGACCTACAATGAGCAGTTCTTC

D gene: NA
clone size: NA
V gene: TRBV28
J gene: TRBJ2-7
CDR3 protein: CASSAGHAF
CDR3 DNA: TGTGCCAGCAGTGCCGGACACGCTTTC

D gene: TRBD1
clone size: NA
V gene: TRBV3-1
J gene: TRBJ2-7
CDR3 protein: CASSQEWTGGFYEQYF
CDR3 DNA: TGTGCCAGCAGCCAAGAGTGGACAGGGGGCTTCTACGAGCAGTACTTC

D gene: NA
clone size: few
V gene: TRBV5-1
J gene: TRBJ2-5
CDR3 protein: CASSLGSWPQETQYF
CDR3 DNA: TGCGCCAGCAGCTTGGGCAGCTGGCCACAAGAGACCCAGTACTTC

D gene: NA
clone size: few
V gene: TRBV29-1
J gene: TRBJ2-1
CDR3 protein: CSATPGQGQFYDEQFF
CDR3 DNA: TGCAGCGCCACCCCAGGGCAGGGGCAATTCTATGATGAGCAGTTCTTC

D gene: TRBD2
clone size: NA
V gene: TRBV20-1
J gene: TRBJ2-7
CDR3 protein: CCARDFLAGEDDEQYF
CDR3 DNA: TGCTGCGCTAGAGATTTCTTGGCGGGAGAGGATGACGAGCAGTACTTC

D gene: NA
clone size: many
V gene: TRBV2
J gene: TRBJ2-3
CDR3 protein: CASRGDLDTQYF
CDR3 DNA: TGTGCCAGCAGAGGGGACTTGGATACGCAGTATTTT

D gene: NA
clone size: many
V gene: TRBV12-3/TRBV12-4
J gene: TRBJ1-5
CDR3 protein: CATGVGDLQPQHF
CDR3 DNA: TGTGCCACGGGGGTAGGGGACCTCCAGCCCCAGCATTTT

D gene: NA
clone size: NA
V gene: TRBV6-2/TRBV6-3
J gene: TRBJ2-5
CDR3 protein: CASKSLGQETQYF
CDR3 DNA: TGTGCCAGCAAGTCACTAGGGCAAGAGACCCAGTACTTC

D gene: TRBD1
clone size: NA
V gene: TRBV4-3
J gene: TRBJ2-3
CDR3 protein: CASSQAGTGGAKRTDTQYF
CDR3 DNA: TGCGCCAGTAGCCAAGCCGGGACAGGGGGCGCGAAACGGACAGATACGCAGTATTTT

D gene: NA
clone size: many
V gene: TRBV5-6
J gene: TRBJ2-7
CDR3 protein: CASSPGLAYEQYF
CDR3 DNA: TGTGCCAGCAGCCCCGGGCTAGCCTACGAGCAGTACTTC

D gene: NA
clone size: few
V gene: TRBV4-3
J gene: TRBJ2-3
CDR3 protein: CASSQETPGVGDTQYF
CDR3 DNA: TGCGCCAGCAGCCAAGAGACGCCAGGGGTTGGAGATACGCAGTATTTT